A selection of T cell receptor beta chains follows, all from one sample in a study of response to subunit inactivated influenza vaccine. TCRdb passed the RT-PCR reads through MiXCR, listing each CDR3 protein once. The data contain 530,000 or so distinct CDR3 sequences, roughly 12% of them singletons. Sequencing used PBMCs from blood, obtained on the day of vaccination. These TCRs come from a man between 45 and 60 years old who received an inactivated influenza vaccine. Both conserved end residues are part of each CDR3. The D gene is left open where the match is weak. The size entry is marked missing in some rows and otherwise reads once, few, many or a size class.

TRBJ2-7	TRBV30	once	-	TGTGCCTGGAGTGTAAATACTCTTAGGGAGCAGTACTTC	CAWSVNTLREQYF
TRBJ1-1	TRBV7-9	few	TRBD1	TGTGCCAGCAGCTCGTACAGGGGAAACACTGAAGCTTTCTTT	CASSSYRGNTEAFF
TRBJ2-7	TRBV7-9	-	TRBD1	TGTGCCAGCATCCCCCCGAGGGGGCTGATCTACGAGCAGTACTTC	CASIPPRGLIYEQYF
TRBJ2-5	TRBV7-2	few	TRBD1	TGTGCCAGCAGCAATGGACAGGGAGGAATCCAGTACTTC	CASSNGQGGIQYF
TRBJ2-7	TRBV5-1	many	-	TGCGCCAGCAGCTTGGGAGCTCGTGTTCTTTCCTACGAGCAGTACTTC	CASSLGARVLSYEQYF
TRBJ2-6	TRBV6-6	few	TRBD2	TGTGCCGCGGGGGGTGGGGCCAACGTCCTGACTTTC	CAAGGGANVLTF
TRBJ2-7	TRBV9	-	TRBD2	TGTGCCAGCAGCGTAGAGCCTAGCGGTACCTACGAGCAGTACTTC	CASSVEPSGTYEQYF
TRBJ1-1	TRBV7-9	many	-	TGTGCCAGCAGATACTTAGGGGACACTGAAGCTTTCTTT	CASRYLGDTEAFF
TRBJ1-1	TRBV7-9	few	-	TGTGCCAGCAGCTTCGCAACAGGGTTGGGCACTGAAGCTTTCTTT	CASSFATGLGTEAFF
TRBJ1-2	TRBV6-4	few	TRBD1	TGTGCCAGCATCCCCGGGACAGGGATTTTTATACCCTATGGCTACACCTTC	CASIPGTGIFIPYGYTF
TRBJ2-1	TRBV20-1	once	-	TGCAGTGATAGAGATCAGGCAGGGATTTACAATGAGCAGTTCTTC	CSDRDQAGIYNEQFF
TRBJ2-1	TRBV20-1	-	-	TGCAGTGCTAGAGAAGTCTCCTCCAATGAGCAGTTCTTC	CSAREVSSNEQFF
TRBJ2-5	TRBV18	few	-	TGTGCCAGCTCACCACTTGGGGGCCCAGAGACCCAGTACTTC	CASSPLGGPETQYF
TRBJ2-1	TRBV7-9	many	-	TGTGCCAGCAGCCAAAAGGGAAGGAATGAGCAGTTCTTC	CASSQKGRNEQFF
TRBJ2-6	TRBV21-1	-	-	TGTGCCAGCAGCAAAGACGAAATCAGCTCTGGGGCCAACGTCCTGACTTTC	CASSKDEISSGANVLTF
TRBJ1-1	TRBV20-1	-	-	TGCAGTGCTAGAGGGCCGGGACGGAAATACACTGAAGCTTTCTTT	CSARGPGRKYTEAFF
TRBJ1-5	TRBV12-3/TRBV12-4	few	-	TGTGCCAGCAGTTACGGCAGGGCTCAGCCCCAGCATTTT	CASSYGRAQPQHF
TRBJ2-5	TRBV20-1	-	TRBD1	TGCAGTGCTATACCCGACAGGGGGCCCCAAGAGACCCAGTACTTC	CSAIPDRGPQETQYF
TRBJ2-3	TRBV24-1	-	TRBD1	TGTGCCACCAGCCGACAGGGTGAAGATACGCAGTATTTT	CATSRQGEDTQYF
TRBJ1-1	TRBV27	medium-sized	TRBD1	TGTGCCAGCAGCCCATCCTGGACAGGGATGAACACTGAAGCTTTCTTT	CASSPSWTGMNTEAFF
TRBJ2-1	TRBV11-2	few	-	TGTGCCAGCAGCCTTAATGGCGATGAGCAGTTCTTC	CASSLNGDEQFF
TRBJ2-1	TRBV6-1	-	TRBD2	TGTGCCAGCAGAAGGCTGCCGGGACTAGCGGGAGTGGGTGAGCAGTTCTTC	CASRRLPGLAGVGEQFF
TRBJ2-6	TRBV11-1	few	-	TGTGCCAGCAGCTCCCGATCGGACGGACCCCCTGGGGCCAACGTCCTGACTTTC	CASSSRSDGPPGANVLTF
TRBJ2-5	TRBV7-2	few	-	TGTGCCAGCAGCTTACCCCGGGACACCCAAGAGACCCAGTACTTC	CASSLPRDTQETQYF
TRBJ2-5	TRBV15	-	-	TGTGCCACCAGCAGACGTACCGGGACGGAAGGAGCGACCCAGTACTTC	CATSRRTGTEGATQYF
TRBJ2-1	TRBV29-1	-	TRBD2	TGCAGCGTTGAGGCTAGCGGGGGTGGGGAGCAGTTCTTC	CSVEASGGGEQFF
TRBJ2-7	TRBV26	-	-	TGTGCCAGCAGTTTCATAGCGGGAGGGCCCTACGAGCAGTACTTC	CASSFIAGGPYEQYF
TRBJ2-7	TRBV3-1	many	-	TGTGCCAGCAGCCGAATCGGGACTCGAGCCTACGAGCAGTACTTC	CASSRIGTRAYEQYF
TRBJ2-7	TRBV20-1	-	-	TGCAGTGCTAGAGGGCAGCGCCCCTACGAGCAGTACTTC	CSARGQRPYEQYF
TRBJ2-1	TRBV5-4	many	TRBD2	TGTGCCAGCAGCTTGTTCGGACTAGCGGCAAACAATGAGCAGTTCTTC	CASSLFGLAANNEQFF
TRBJ2-7	TRBV7-6	-	TRBD1	TGTGCCAGCAGCTTAGCTAGGTCCGGGACAGCAGCCTACGAGCAGTACTTC	CASSLARSGTAAYEQYF
TRBJ2-2	TRBV11-2	-	-	TGTGCCAGCAGCTTGATCTTCCAAAACACCGGGGAGCTGTTTTTT	CASSLIFQNTGELFF
TRBJ2-5	TRBV29-1	many	-	TGCAGCGCCGCCGTGGTAGAGACCCAGTACTTC	CSAAVVETQYF
TRBJ2-1	TRBV4-1	-	-	TGCGCCAGCAGCCAAGATCTGCAGGAGACCTACAATGAGCAGTTCTTC	CASSQDLQETYNEQFF
TRBJ2-7	TRBV3-1	many	TRBD1	TGTGCCAGCAGCCAGAGACACAGGGGGCGGCCCGAGCAGTACTTC	CASSQRHRGRPEQYF
TRBJ2-1	TRBV7-2	-	TRBD1	TGTGCCAGCAGGCTAGCAGCAGGGGGATCCTACAATGAGCAGTTCTTC	CASRLAAGGSYNEQFF
TRBJ2-7	TRBV5-1	-	-	TGCGCCAGCAGAAGGGGGGCAGGATATGGCTACGAGCAGTACTTC	CASRRGAGYGYEQYF
TRBJ1-4	TRBV7-9	few	-	TGTGCCAGCAGCTCTTGGGAAACTAATGAAAAACTGTTTTTT	CASSSWETNEKLFF
TRBJ2-3	TRBV20-1	-	-	TGCAGTGCTAGAGGCACGGAGAGGGGTACGCAGTATTTT	CSARGTERGTQYF
TRBJ2-2	TRBV5-1	many	TRBD2	TGCGCCAGCAGCGTAGCGGGGGGCCCGAACGGGGAGCTGTTTTTT	CASSVAGGPNGELFF
TRBJ1-2	TRBV4-3	many	-	TGCGCCAGCAGCCGCAGCGACGGGAGCTATGGCTACACCTTC	CASSRSDGSYGYTF
TRBJ2-3	TRBV5-1	-	TRBD2	TGCGCCAGCAGCTTGAACAGCGGGAGCGGCACAGATACGCAGTATTTT	CASSLNSGSGTDTQYF
TRBJ2-1	TRBV29-1	many	-	TGCAGCGCCGGACAGTTTAATGAGCAGTTCTTC	CSAGQFNEQFF
TRBJ1-5	TRBV24-1	-	-	TGTGCCACCAGTGTAAATAGCAATCAGCCCCAGCATTTT	CATSVNSNQPQHF
TRBJ2-5	TRBV7-2	-	TRBD2	TGTGCCAGCAGACGAGGCCGGGGGGGGCCATCGGAGACCCAGTACTTC	CASRRGRGGPSETQYF